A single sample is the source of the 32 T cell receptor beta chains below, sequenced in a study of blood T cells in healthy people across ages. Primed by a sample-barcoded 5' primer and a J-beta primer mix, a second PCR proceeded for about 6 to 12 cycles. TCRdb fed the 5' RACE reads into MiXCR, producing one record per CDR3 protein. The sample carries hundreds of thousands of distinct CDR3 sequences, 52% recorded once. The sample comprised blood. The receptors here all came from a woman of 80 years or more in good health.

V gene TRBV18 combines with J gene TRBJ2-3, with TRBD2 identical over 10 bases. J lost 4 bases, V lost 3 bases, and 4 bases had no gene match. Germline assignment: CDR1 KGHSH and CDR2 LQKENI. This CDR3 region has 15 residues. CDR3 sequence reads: CASSPASGRPDTQYF. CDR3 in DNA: TGTGCCAGCTCACCCGCTAGCGGGAGACCAGATACGCAGTATTTT.

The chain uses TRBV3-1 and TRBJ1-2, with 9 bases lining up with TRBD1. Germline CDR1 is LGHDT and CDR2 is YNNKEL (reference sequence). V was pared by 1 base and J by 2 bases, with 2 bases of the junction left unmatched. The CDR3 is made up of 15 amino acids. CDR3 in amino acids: CASSQVGQGNYGYTF. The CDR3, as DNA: TGTGCCAGCAGCCAAGTCGGACAGGGGAACTATGGCTACACCTTC.

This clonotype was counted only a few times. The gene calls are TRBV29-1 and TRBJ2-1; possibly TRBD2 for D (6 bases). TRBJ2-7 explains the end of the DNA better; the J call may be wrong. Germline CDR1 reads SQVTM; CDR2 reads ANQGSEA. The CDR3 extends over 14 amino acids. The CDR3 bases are TGCAGCGTTCGGGGGAGTCCCTCCTACAATGAGCAGTACTTC. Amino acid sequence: CSVRGSPSYNEQYF.

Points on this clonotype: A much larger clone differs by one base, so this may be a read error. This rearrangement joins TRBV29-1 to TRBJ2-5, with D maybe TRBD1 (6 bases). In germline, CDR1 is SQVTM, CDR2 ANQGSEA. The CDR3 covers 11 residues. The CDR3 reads CGVQGKETQYF. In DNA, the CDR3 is TGCGGCGTCCAGGGGAAAGAGACCCAGTACTTC. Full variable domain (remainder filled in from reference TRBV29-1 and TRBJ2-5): SAVISQKPSRDICQRGTSLTIQCQVDSQVTMMFWYRQQPGQSLTLIATANQGSEATYESGFVIDKFPISRPNLTFSTLTVSNMSPEDSSIYLCGVQGKETQYFGPGTRLLVL.

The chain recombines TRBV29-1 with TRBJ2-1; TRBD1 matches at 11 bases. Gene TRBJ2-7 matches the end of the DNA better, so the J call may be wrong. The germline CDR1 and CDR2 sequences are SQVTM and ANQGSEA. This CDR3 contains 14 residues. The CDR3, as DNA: TGCAGCGTTGGGGGGGGACAGGGGGTAAGTGAGCAGTACTTC. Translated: CSVGGGQGVSEQYF.

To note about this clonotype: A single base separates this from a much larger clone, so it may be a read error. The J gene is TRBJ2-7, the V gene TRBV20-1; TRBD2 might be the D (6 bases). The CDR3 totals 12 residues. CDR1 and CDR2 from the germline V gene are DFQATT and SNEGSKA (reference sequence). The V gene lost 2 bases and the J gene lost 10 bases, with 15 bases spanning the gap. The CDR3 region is CSARPRGEAQYF. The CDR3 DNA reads TGCAGTGCTAGACCCAGAGGGGAGGCCCAGTACTTC.

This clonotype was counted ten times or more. CDR3 loop: CASRPRSKAGGNYNEQFF. The DNA for the CDR3 is TGTGCCAGCAGACCCAGGTCCAAAGCGGGAGGGAACTACAATGAGCAGTTCTTC. This chain uses TRBV28 with TRBJ2-1, with 10 bases identical to TRBD2. Trimming removed 6 bases from V and 3 bases from J; junction bases left unmatched: 14. Germline V gene sequence: CDR1 MDHEN, CDR2 SYDVKM. The CDR3 length is 18 residues.

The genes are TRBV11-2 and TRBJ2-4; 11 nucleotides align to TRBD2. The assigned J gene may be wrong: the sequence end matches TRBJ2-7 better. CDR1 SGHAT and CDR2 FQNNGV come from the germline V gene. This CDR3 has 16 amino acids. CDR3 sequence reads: CASSFTSGSTQYEQYF. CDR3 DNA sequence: TGTGCCAGCAGCTTTACTAGCGGGAGTACGCAGTACGAGCAGTACTTC.

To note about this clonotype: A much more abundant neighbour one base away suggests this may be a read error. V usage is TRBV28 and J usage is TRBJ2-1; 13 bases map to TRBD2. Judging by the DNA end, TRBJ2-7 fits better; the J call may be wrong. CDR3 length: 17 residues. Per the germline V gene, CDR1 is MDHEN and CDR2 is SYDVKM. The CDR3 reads CASSPSGLAGTYNEQYF. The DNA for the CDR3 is TGTGCCAGCAGTCCCTCGGGACTAGCGGGGACCTACAATGAGCAGTACTTC.

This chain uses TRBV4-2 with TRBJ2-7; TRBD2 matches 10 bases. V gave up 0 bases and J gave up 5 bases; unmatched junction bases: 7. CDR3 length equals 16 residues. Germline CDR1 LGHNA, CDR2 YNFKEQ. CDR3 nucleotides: TGTGCCAGCAGCCAAGAAGGTACTAGCGGGAAAAACGAGCAGTACTTC. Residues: CASSQEGTSGKNEQYF.

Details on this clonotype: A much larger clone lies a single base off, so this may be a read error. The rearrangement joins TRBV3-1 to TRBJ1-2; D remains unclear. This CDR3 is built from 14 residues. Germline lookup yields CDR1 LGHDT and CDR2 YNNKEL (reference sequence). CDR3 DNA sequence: TGTGCCAGCAGCCAATGGACTGGGGTCGAGGGCTGCACCTTC. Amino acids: CASSQWTGVEGCTF.

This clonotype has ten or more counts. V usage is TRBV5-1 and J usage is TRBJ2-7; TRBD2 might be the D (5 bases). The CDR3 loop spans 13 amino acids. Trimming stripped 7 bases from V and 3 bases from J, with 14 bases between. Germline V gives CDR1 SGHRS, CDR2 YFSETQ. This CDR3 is CASSEPSYYEQYF. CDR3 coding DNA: TGCGCCAGCTCAGAGCCTAGCTACTACGAGCAGTACTTC.

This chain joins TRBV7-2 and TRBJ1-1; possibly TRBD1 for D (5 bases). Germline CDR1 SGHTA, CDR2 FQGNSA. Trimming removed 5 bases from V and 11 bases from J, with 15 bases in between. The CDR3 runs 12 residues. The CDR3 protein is CASSPSGRDAFF. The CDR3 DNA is TGTGCCAGCAGCCCTAGCGGGAGGGACGCTTTCTTT.

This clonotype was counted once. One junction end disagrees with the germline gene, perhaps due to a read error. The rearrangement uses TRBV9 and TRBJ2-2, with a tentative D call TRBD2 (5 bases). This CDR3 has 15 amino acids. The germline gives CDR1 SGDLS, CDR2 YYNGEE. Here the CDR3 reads CASSAYSGDTGKLFF. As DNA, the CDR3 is TGTGCCAGCAGCGCCTACTCCGGAGATACCGGGAAGCTGTTTTTT.

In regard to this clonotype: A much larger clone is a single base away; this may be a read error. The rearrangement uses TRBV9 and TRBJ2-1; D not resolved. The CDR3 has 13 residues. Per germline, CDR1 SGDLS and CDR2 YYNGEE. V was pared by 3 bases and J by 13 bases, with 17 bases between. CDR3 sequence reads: CASSDPFNGDQFF. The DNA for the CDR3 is TGTGCCAGCAGCGACCCATTTAATGGTGATCAGTTCTTC.

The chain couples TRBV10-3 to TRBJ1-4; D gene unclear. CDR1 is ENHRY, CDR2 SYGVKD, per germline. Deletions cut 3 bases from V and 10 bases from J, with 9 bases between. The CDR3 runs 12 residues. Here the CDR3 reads CAISDPRGKLFF. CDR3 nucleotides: TGTGCCATCAGTGACCCTCGGGGAAAACTGTTTTTT.

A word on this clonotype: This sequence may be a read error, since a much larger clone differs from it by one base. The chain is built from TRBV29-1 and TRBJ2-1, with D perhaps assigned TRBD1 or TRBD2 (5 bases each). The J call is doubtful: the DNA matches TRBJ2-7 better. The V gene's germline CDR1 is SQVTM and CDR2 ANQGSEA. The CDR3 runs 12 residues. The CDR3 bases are TGCAGCGTCGACAGCGACTACAATGAGCAGTACTTC. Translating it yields CSVDSDYNEQYF.

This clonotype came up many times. The CDR3 reads CASSQRGYVTDTQYF. The CDR3 DNA sequence: TGTGCCAGCAGCCAACGGGGGTATGTCACAGATACGCAGTATTTT. V is TRBV3-1 and J is TRBJ2-3; tentative D call: TRBD2 (6 bases). V was shortened by 2 bases and J by 2 bases, with 11 bases between the two germline ends. The CDR3 is made up of 15 amino acids. Germline V gives CDR1 LGHDT, CDR2 YNNKEL (reference sequence).

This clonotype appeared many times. As DNA, the CDR3 is TGTGCCAGCAGCAGGGGGCTGAACACCGGGGAGCTGTTTTTT. This gives the protein CASSRGLNTGELFF. The chain recombines TRBV25-1 with TRBJ2-2; TRBD1 matches at 8 bases. The length of the CDR3 is 14 residues. Germline V gene data show CDR1 as MGHDK and CDR2 as SYGVNS. Trimming removed 6 bases from V and 1 base from J; junction bases left unmatched: 1.

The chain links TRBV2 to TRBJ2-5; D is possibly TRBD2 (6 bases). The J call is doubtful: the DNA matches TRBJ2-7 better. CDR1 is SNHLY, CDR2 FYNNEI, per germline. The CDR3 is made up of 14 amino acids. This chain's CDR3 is CASAPPLDYYEQYF. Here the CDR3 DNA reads TGTGCCAGCGCCCCACCTCTGGACTACTACGAGCAGTACTTC.

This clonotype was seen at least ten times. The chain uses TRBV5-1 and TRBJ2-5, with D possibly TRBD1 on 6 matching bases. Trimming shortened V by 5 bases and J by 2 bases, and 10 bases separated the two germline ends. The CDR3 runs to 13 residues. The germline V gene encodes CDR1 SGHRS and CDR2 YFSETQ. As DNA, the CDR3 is TGCGCCAGCAGGCCAGGGGTACAAGAGACCCAGTACTTC. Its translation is CASRPGVQETQYF.

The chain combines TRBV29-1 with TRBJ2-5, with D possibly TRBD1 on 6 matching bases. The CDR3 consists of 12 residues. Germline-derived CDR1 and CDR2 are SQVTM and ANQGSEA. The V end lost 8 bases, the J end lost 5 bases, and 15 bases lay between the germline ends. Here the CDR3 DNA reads TGCAGCCTCGCCAGTGGGGGCGAGACCCAGTACTTC. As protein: CSLASGGETQYF. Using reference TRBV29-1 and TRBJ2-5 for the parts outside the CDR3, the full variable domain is SAVISQKPSRDICQRGTSLTIQCQVDSQVTMMFWYRQQPGQSLTLIATANQGSEATYESGFVIDKFPISRPNLTFSTLTVSNMSPEDSSIYLCSLASGGETQYFGPGTRLLVL.

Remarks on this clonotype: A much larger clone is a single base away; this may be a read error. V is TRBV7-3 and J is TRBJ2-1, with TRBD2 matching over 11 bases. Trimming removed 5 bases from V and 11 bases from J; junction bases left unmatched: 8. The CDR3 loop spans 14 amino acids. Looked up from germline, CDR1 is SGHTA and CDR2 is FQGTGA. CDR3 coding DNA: TGTGCCAGCAGCCCCGGGACTAGCGGCATTAAGCAGTTCTTC. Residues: CASSPGTSGIKQFF.

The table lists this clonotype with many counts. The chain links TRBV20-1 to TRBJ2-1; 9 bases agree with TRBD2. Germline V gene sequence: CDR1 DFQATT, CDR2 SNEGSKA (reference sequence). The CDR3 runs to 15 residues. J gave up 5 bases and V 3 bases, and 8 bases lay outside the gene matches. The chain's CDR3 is CSASPPSGENNEQFF. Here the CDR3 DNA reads TGCAGTGCTAGCCCCCCTAGCGGGGAAAACAATGAGCAGTTCTTC.

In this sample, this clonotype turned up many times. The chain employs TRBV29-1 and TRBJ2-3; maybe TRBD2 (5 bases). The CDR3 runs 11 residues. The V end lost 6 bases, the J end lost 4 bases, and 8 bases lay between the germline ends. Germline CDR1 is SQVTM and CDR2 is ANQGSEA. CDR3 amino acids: CSVAAADTQYF. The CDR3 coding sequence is TGCAGCGTAGCGGCGGCAGATACGCAGTATTTT.

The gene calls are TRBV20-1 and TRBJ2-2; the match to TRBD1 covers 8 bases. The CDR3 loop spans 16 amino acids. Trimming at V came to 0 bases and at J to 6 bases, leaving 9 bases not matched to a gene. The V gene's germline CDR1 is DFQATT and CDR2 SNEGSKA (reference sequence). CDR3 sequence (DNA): TGCAGTGCTAGAGACCGCCAACAGGGGGAATCCGGGGAGCTGTTTTTT. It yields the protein CSARDRQQGESGELFF.

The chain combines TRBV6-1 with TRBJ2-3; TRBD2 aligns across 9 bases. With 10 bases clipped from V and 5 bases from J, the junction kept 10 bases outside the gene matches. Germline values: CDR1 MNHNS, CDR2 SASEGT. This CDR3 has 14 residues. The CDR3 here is CANSWAGGRDTQYF. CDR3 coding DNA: TGTGCCAACTCCTGGGCGGGGGGGCGAGATACGCAGTATTTT.

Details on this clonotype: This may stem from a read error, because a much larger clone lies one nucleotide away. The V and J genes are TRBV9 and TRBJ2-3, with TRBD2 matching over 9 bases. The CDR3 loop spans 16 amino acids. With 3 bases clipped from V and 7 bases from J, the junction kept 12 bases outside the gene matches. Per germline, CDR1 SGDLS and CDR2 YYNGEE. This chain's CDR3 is CASSAQTGGGGNTQYF. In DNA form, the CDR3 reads TGTGCCAGCAGCGCACAAACTGGCGGGGGGGGTAATACGCAGTATTTT.

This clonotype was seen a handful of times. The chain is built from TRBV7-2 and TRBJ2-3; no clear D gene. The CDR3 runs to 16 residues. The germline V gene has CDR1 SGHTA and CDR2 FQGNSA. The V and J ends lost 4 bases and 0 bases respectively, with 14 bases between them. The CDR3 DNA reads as TGTGCCAGCAGCTCACCCAGACCCTCTAGCACAGATACGCAGTATTTT. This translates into CASSSPRPSSTDTQYF.

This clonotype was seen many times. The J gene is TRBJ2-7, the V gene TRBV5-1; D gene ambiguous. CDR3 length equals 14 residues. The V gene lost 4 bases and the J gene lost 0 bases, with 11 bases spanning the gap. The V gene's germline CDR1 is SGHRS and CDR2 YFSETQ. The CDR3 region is CASSLTESSYEQYF. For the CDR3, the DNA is TGCGCCAGCAGCCTGACGGAAAGCTCCTACGAGCAGTACTTC.

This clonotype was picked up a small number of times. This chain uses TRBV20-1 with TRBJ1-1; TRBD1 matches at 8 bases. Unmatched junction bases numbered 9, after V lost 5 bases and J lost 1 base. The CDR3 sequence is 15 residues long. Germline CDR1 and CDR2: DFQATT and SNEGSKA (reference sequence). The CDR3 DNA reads TGCAGTGCTCATGACAGGGGTCACAGGAACACTGAAGCTTTCTTT. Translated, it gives CSAHDRGHRNTEAFF.

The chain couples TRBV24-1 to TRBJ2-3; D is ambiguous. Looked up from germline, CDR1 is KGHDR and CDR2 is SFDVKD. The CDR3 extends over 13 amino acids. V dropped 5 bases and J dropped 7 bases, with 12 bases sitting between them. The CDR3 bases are TGTGCCACCAGTGGGTTCCTCCCGTATACGCAGTATTTT. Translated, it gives CATSGFLPYTQYF.